A selection of T cell receptor beta chains follows, all from one sample in a study of spatial heterogeneity in lung cancer. One entry per CDR3 protein results from TCRdb running MiXCR on the 5' RACE reads. This table holds about 85,000 distinct CDR3 sequences, about 20% found once. Material: PBMCs, obtained at surgery. These receptors were taken from a male donor with early-stage non-small cell lung cancer. Both conserved end residues are part of each CDR3. The D gene is left open where the match is weak. A clone size is listed for some rows: how often the clone was seen (once, few, many), or a class if it is expanded.

cdr3_length clone_size j_call d_call v_call cdr3_aa cdr3_nt
19 NA TRBJ2-6 TRBD1 TRBV4-1 CASSQTETGLSSGANVLTF TGCGCCAGCAGCCAAACTGAGACAGGGCTGAGCTCTGGGGCCAACGTCCTGACTTTC
14 many TRBJ2-7 TRBD1 TRBV29-1 CSVLGDRGPYEQYF TGCAGCGTCTTGGGGGACAGGGGCCCCTACGAGCAGTACTTC
14 many TRBJ1-5 NA TRBV9 CASSVGYGGQPQHF TGTGCCAGCAGCGTAGGGTATGGGGGACAGCCCCAGCATTTT
15 NA TRBJ2-1 NA TRBV20-1 CSASRPRSLKNEQFF TGCAGTGCTAGCAGGCCTAGGTCTCTGAAGAATGAGCAGTTCTTC
23 few TRBJ2-7 NA TRBV21-1 CASSKFEPFLNVGTGGIRYEQYF TGTGCCAGCAGCAAATTTGAGCCTTTCCTAAATGTGGGGACAGGGGGCATCAGGTACGAGCAGTACTTC
15 NA TRBJ2-3 NA TRBV12-3/TRBV12-4 CASSTQGGSTDTQYF TGTGCCAGCAGTACACAGGGGGGGAGCACAGATACGCAGTATTTT
17 few TRBJ2-7 TRBD2 TRBV4-3 CASSQRITTSVHYEQYF TGCGCCAGCAGCCAACGAATCACGACTAGCGTACACTACGAGCAGTACTTC
14 few TRBJ2-1 NA TRBV6-2/TRBV6-3 CASSYRQGKNEQFF TGTGCCAGCAGTTACAGGCAGGGAAAGAATGAGCAGTTCTTC
12 NA TRBJ2-1 TRBD2 TRBV19 CASSIRGLVPFF TGTGCCAGTAGTATTAGGGGACTAGTGCCGTTCTTC
12 few TRBJ2-7 NA TRBV27 CASSSQIGEQYF TGTGCCAGCAGTTCGCAGATCGGCGAGCAGTACTTC
16 NA TRBJ2-3 NA TRBV4-2 CASSLGVPKGADTQYF TGTGCCAGCAGCCTGGGGGTCCCCAAGGGGGCAGATACGCAGTATTTT
15 NA TRBJ2-3 NA TRBV5-1 CASSLPGQRRDTQYF TGCGCCAGCAGCTTACCGGGCCAGAGGAGAGATACGCAGTATTTT
15 many TRBJ1-5 NA TRBV28 CASRDTGSRNQPQHF TGTGCCAGCCGGGATACAGGGTCCCGCAATCAGCCCCAGCATTTT
14 NA TRBJ1-1 NA TRBV5-1 CASSDGTSNTEAFF TGCGCCAGCAGCGATGGGACATCAAACACTGAAGCTTTCTTT
13 NA TRBJ2-1 TRBD2 TRBV2 CASSPMGGNEQFF TGTGCCAGCAGCCCTATGGGGGGGAATGAGCAGTTCTTC
11 few TRBJ2-2 NA TRBV12-3/TRBV12-4 CASSGTGEPFF TGTGCCAGCAGTGGCACCGGGGAGCCGTTTTTT
15 NA TRBJ1-1 TRBD1 TRBV25-1 CASSVATGGFTEAFF TGTGCCAGCAGTGTAGCGACAGGGGGTTTCACTGAAGCTTTCTTT
11 few TRBJ1-1 NA TRBV12-3/TRBV12-4 CASSRDFEAFF TGTGCCAGCAGCCGAGATTTCGAAGCTTTCTTT
14 NA TRBJ2-5 TRBD1 TRBV5-4 CASSPDRGRETQYF TGTGCCAGCAGCCCGGACAGGGGGCGTGAGACCCAGTACTTC
18 NA TRBJ2-1 TRBD2 TRBV27 CASSSGTSGVSSYNEQFF TGTGCCAGCAGTTCTGGGACTAGCGGGGTGAGCTCCTACAATGAGCAGTTCTTC
15 NA TRBJ2-5 TRBD1 TRBV6-9 CASSPRDRATETQYF TGTGCCAGCAGCCCCAGGGACAGGGCGACGGAGACCCAGTACTTC
14 few TRBJ2-7 TRBD1 TRBV2 CASSDLVQGVEQYF TGTGCCAGCAGTGATTTAGTACAGGGGGTCGAGCAGTACTTC
16 NA TRBJ1-2 NA TRBV7-6 CASSLAPGQHGYGYTF TGTGCCAGCAGCTTAGCGCCTGGACAGCACGGCTATGGCTACACCTTC
16 many TRBJ2-3 TRBD2 TRBV7-8 CASSSSPGTSGNTQYF TGTGCCAGCAGTTCGTCTCCCGGGACTAGCGGCAATACGCAGTATTTT
14 NA TRBJ1-6 NA TRBV3-1 CASSLQALNSPLHF TGTGCCAGCAGCCTTCAGGCCCTTAATTCACCCCTCCACTTT
13 NA TRBJ1-2 NA TRBV5-1 CASSPRQADGYTF TGCGCCAGCAGCCCCCGACAGGCGGATGGCTACACCTTC
16 NA TRBJ2-7 TRBD2 TRBV14 CASSPLSGGLSYEQYF TGTGCCAGCAGCCCACTCAGCGGGGGGCTCTCCTACGAGCAGTACTTC
14 few TRBJ2-1 NA TRBV6-5 CASSYVGNYNEQFF TGTGCCAGCAGTTACGTTGGGAACTACAATGAGCAGTTCTTC
17 NA TRBJ1-6 TRBD1 TRBV10-3 CAISESKTGELNSPLHF TGTGCCATCAGTGAGTCGAAGACAGGGGAGCTTAATTCACCCCTCCACTTT
16 few TRBJ2-3 TRBD2 TRBV7-7 CASSLGTSGGAGTQYF TGTGCTAGCAGCCTAGGGACTAGCGGGGGGGCCGGGACGCAGTATTTT
13 NA TRBJ1-1 NA TRBV18 CASSENADTEAFF TGTGCCAGCTCCGAAAACGCGGACACTGAAGCTTTCTTT
15 NA TRBJ1-1 NA TRBV6-6 CASSYPVGNGAEAFF TGTGCCAGCAGTTACCCCGTGGGGAATGGGGCTGAAGCTTTCTTT
14 many TRBJ1-5 NA TRBV18 CASSPLRGPQPQHF TGTGCCAGCTCACCACTCCGGGGTCCGCAGCCCCAGCATTTT